The 22 T cell receptor beta chains reported below all come from one sample, sequenced in a study of control samples from healthy donors and cancer patients. TCRdb's table, derived via immunoSEQ multiplex PCR, lists solely in-frame clones and lacks some. This sample has approximately 52,000 clones, with 87% found just once. The sequenced sample consisted of PBMCs. These receptors originate from a man aged 55 to 70 with head and neck cancer.

The chain combines TRBV27 with TRBJ2-3; TRBD1 matches at 8 bases. This CDR3 has 15 residues. The V gene end was trimmed by 5 bases and the J gene end by 3 bases; junction bases not matched to a gene: 7. Germline CDR1 MNHEY, CDR2 SMNVEV (reference sequence). The CDR3, as DNA: TGTGCCAGCAGTGCGCGCGACAGGGGTACAGATACGCAGTATTTT. It is translated as CASSARDRGTDTQYF.

The chain combines TRBV5-6 with TRBJ1-2; no clear D gene. Germline CDR1 and CDR2: SGHDT and YYEEEE. The V gene lost 3 bases and the J gene lost 8 bases, with 11 bases spanning the gap. The CDR3 contains 12 residues. CDR3 amino acids: CASSWPMGGYTF. For the CDR3, the DNA is TGTGCCAGCAGCTGGCCGATGGGAGGCTACACCTTC. The complete variable domain, with remaining parts taken from reference TRBV5-6 and TRBJ1-2, reads DAGVTQSPTHLIKTRGQQVTLRCSPKSGHDTVSWYQQALGQGPQFIFQYYEEEERQRGNFPDRFSGHQFPNYSSELNVNALLLGDSALYLCASSWPMGGYTFGSGTRLTVV.

The chain recombines TRBV28 with TRBJ1-4; perhaps TRBD1 as D (5 bases). Germline V gene data show CDR1 as MDHEN and CDR2 as SYDVKM. The length of the CDR3 is 14 residues. The germline V and J ends were trimmed by 2 bases and 5 bases, with 9 bases remaining between them. The CDR3 region has the DNA TGTGCCAGCAGTTTAGTGGGACCGAATGAAAAACTGTTTTTT. It is translated as CASSLVGPNEKLFF.

The rearrangement joins TRBV7-8 to TRBJ1-5, with D possibly being TRBD1 (5 bases). The V gene lost 0 bases and the J gene lost 0 bases, with 18 bases spanning the gap. Germline assignment: CDR1 SGHVS and CDR2 FQNEAQ. The CDR3 loop spans 19 amino acids. In DNA, the CDR3 is TGTGCCAGCAGCTTAGCGAGGTTCGGGGGGACGGGTAGCAATCAGCCCCAGCATTTT. This codes for CASSLARFGGTGSNQPQHF.

The chain has TRBV25-1 and TRBJ2-7; possible D gene TRBD1, 5 bases. Germline CDR1 reads MGHDK; CDR2 reads SYGVNS. Trimming shortened V by 3 bases and J by 0 bases, and 12 bases separated the two germline ends. The CDR3 contains 15 residues. CDR3 protein: CASSDFGDSSYEQYF. CDR3 bases: TGTGCCAGCAGTGACTTCGGCGACAGCTCCTACGAGCAGTACTTC.

The chain uses TRBV5-1 and TRBJ1-1; D remains ambiguous. V was pared by 7 bases and J by 1 base, with 8 bases between. The CDR3 totals 12 residues. CDR1 is SGHRS and CDR2 is YFSETQ in the germline V gene. The CDR3 loop reads CASGSGNTEAFF. The CDR3 DNA is TGCGCCAGCGGGTCAGGGAACACTGAAGCTTTCTTT.

The table lists this clone with a count of one. The gene calls are TRBV3-1 (or the pseudogene TRBV3-2) and TRBJ2-7; D remains ambiguous. V dropped 5 bases and J dropped 0 bases, with 11 bases sitting between them. The CDR3 extends over 14 amino acids. The germline V gene encodes CDR1 LGHDT and CDR2 YNNKEL (reference sequence). CDR3: CASSNSFRSYEQYF. In DNA, the CDR3 is TGTGCCAGCAGCAATAGCTTCCGCTCCTACGAGCAGTACTTC.

This chain links TRBV6-2 or TRBV6-3 with TRBJ2-2, with TRBD2 as a possible D gene (6 bases). This CDR3 contains 12 residues. Germline values: CDR1 MNHEY, CDR2 SVGEGT. V shed 4 bases and J shed 6 bases, with 6 bases lying between them. CDR3 sequence: CASSWGAGELFF. DNA of the CDR3: TGTGCCAGCAGTTGGGGGGCCGGGGAGCTGTTTTTT.

The chain employs TRBV5-1 and TRBJ1-1, with a weak D call TRBD1 (5 bases). Germline-derived CDR1 and CDR2 are SGHRS and YFSETQ. Trimming took off 3 bases at V and 1 base at J, with 16 bases between the two ends. This CDR3 contains 16 residues. For the CDR3, the DNA is TGCGCCAGCAGCTCAGTTGAGCGGGGGGAGAACACTGAAGCTTTCTTT. Its protein is CASSSVERGENTEAFF. The full variable domain, completed using reference TRBV5-1 and TRBJ1-1, is KAGVTQTPRYLIKTRGQQVTLSCSPISGHRSVSWYQQTPGQGLQFLFEYFSETQRNKGNFPGRFSGRQFSNSRSEMNVSTLELGDSALYLCASSSVERGENTEAFFGQGTRLTVV.

The chain uses TRBV7-2 and TRBJ2-3, with 8 bases that match TRBD2. V shed 3 bases, J shed 4 bases, and the junction held 9 bases outside the gene matches. There are 16 residues in the CDR3. CDR1 and CDR2 (germline): SGHTA, FQGNSA. CDR3 coding DNA: TGTGCCAGCAGCTTGACGGGGGGGGCTGGTGCAGATACGCAGTATTTT. This translates into CASSLTGGAGADTQYF.

The rearrangement joins TRBV11-1 to TRBJ1-6; D possibly corresponds to TRBD1 (5 bases). Per germline, CDR1 SGHAT and CDR2 FQDESV (reference sequence). There are 15 residues in the CDR3. Between the trimmed V and J ends, which lost 5 bases and 8 bases, there was a span of 16 bases. The CDR3 bases are TGTGCCAGCAGCGATAACAGGCTCGGGGATTCACCCCTCCACTTT. It yields the protein CASSDNRLGDSPLHF.

This rearrangement joins TRBV5-1 to TRBJ2-7, with D possibly matching TRBD2 (6 bases). Deletions cut 5 bases from V and 3 bases from J, with 12 bases between. CDR3 size: 13 residues. Germline assignment: CDR1 SGHRS and CDR2 YFSETQ. As DNA, the CDR3 is TGCGCCAGCAGGGTGGGACTGAGCTACGAGCAGTACTTC. This codes for CASRVGLSYEQYF. Drawing the rest from reference TRBV5-1 and TRBJ2-7, the complete variable domain is KAGVTQTPRYLIKTRGQQVTLSCSPISGHRSVSWYQQTPGQGLQFLFEYFSETQRNKGNFPGRFSGRQFSNSRSEMNVSTLELGDSALYLCASRVGLSYEQYFGPGTRLTVT.

V and J are TRBV6-2 or TRBV6-3 and TRBJ2-5; TRBD1 agrees at 8 bases. The germline gives CDR1 MNHEY, CDR2 SVGEGT. This CDR3 is built from 14 residues. V gave up 5 bases and J gave up 5 bases; unmatched junction bases: 7. The DNA for the CDR3 is TGTGCCAGCAGTCCCCACAGGGGGAGGGAGACCCAGTACTTC. Protein sequence: CASSPHRGRETQYF.

As regards this clone: Other DNA sequences within the sample encode an identical CDR3. The chain uses TRBV15 and TRBJ2-2; a weak D match, TRBD1 (5 bases). V lost 5 bases, J lost 0 bases, and 13 bases lay in between. This CDR3 comprises 16 residues. Germline V CDR1 and CDR2: LNHNV, YYDKDF (reference sequence). This CDR3 reads CATSPWTTANTGELFF. The CDR3 DNA sequence: TGTGCCACCAGCCCTTGGACAACAGCGAACACCGGGGAGCTGTTTTTT.

V and J are TRBV24-1 and TRBJ2-3; 8 nucleotides line up with TRBD2. J was trimmed by 5 bases and V by 1 base; bases with no gene match: 4. This CDR3 is 15 amino acids long. Germline loops: CDR1 KGHDR, CDR2 SFDVKD. CDR3 loop: CATSDLGTSIDTQYF. The CDR3 DNA follows: TGTGCCACCAGTGATTTAGGGACTAGTATAGATACGCAGTATTTT.

The chain joins TRBV7-9 to TRBJ2-2; perhaps TRBD2 as D (6 bases). Germline loops: CDR1 SEHNR, CDR2 FQNEAQ (reference sequence). V lost 3 bases and J lost 3, with 17 bases in between. This CDR3 is 17 amino acids long. CDR3 nucleotide sequence: TGTGCCAGCAGCTTCCCTAAGGGACTCATCGACACCGGGGAGCTGTTTTTT. Translation: CASSFPKGLIDTGELFF.

The chain links TRBV9 to TRBJ1-6, with a possible D match to TRBD1 (6 bases). The V gene's germline CDR1 is SGDLS and CDR2 YYNGEE. The CDR3 consists of 17 residues. Trimming left V 4 bases short and J 7 bases short, with 21 bases between. The CDR3 reads CASSSQLQGSGNSPLHF. CDR3 nucleotide sequence: TGTGCCAGCAGCTCCCAATTACAGGGATCTGGCAATTCACCCCTCCACTTT.

This chain uses TRBV7-2 with TRBJ1-2, with TRBD1 matching 12 bases. Per the germline V gene, CDR1 is SGHTA and CDR2 is FQGNSA. J was trimmed by 8 bases and V by 1 base; bases with no gene match: 8. This CDR3 has 16 residues. CDR3 region: CASSLDLGQGARGYTF. For the CDR3, the DNA is TGTGCCAGCAGCTTAGATCTGGGACAGGGGGCGCGAGGCTACACCTTC.

The genes are TRBV5-8 and TRBJ2-1; TRBD1 agrees at 11 bases. The germline CDR1 and CDR2 sequences are SGHTS and YDEGEE. Losses at the gene ends were 5 bases for V and 6 bases for J; bases not matched to a gene: 7. This CDR3 has 15 residues. The CDR3 coding sequence is TGTGCCAGCAGTTACACCGGGACAGGGGGCAATGAGCAGTTCTTC. It codes for CASSYTGTGGNEQFF.

This clone has just a few counts. The chain recombines TRBV2 with TRBJ2-7; TRBD2 matches 9 bases. Unmatched junction bases numbered 6, after V lost 7 bases and J lost 2 bases. The CDR3 length is 14 residues. Per the germline V gene, CDR1 is SNHLY and CDR2 is FYNNEI. The CDR3 sequence is CASTLLAGPYEQYF. CDR3 nucleotide sequence: TGTGCCAGCACACTTCTAGCGGGACCCTACGAGCAGTACTTC.

V and J are TRBV7-9 and TRBJ2-1, with 10 bases aligning to TRBD1. The V gene's germline CDR1 is SEHNR and CDR2 FQNEAQ (reference sequence). CDR3 length equals 14 residues. The J segment lost 6 bases and the V segment lost 4 bases, leaving 3 bases of the junction unmatched. The CDR3 loop reads CASSSRQGANEQFF. CDR3 nucleotide sequence: TGTGCCAGCAGCTCCCGACAGGGGGCCAATGAGCAGTTCTTC. Combining the CDR3 with reference TRBV7-9 and TRBJ2-1 gives the whole variable domain DTGVSQNPRHKITKRGQNVTFRCDPISEHNRLYWYRQTLGQGPEFLTYFQNEAQLEKSRLLSDRFSAERPKGSFSTLEIQRTEQGDSAMYLCASSSRQGANEQFFGPGTRLTVL.

This chain connects TRBV5-4 to TRBJ2-5, with D possibly TRBD1 on 6 matching bases. The V end lost 4 bases, the J end lost 1 base, and 14 bases lay between the germline ends. Germline CDR1 reads SGHNT; CDR2 reads YYREEE (reference sequence). The CDR3 is 15 amino acids. Here the CDR3 DNA reads TGTGCCAGCAGCCCCGCAGGGGCACCCCAAGAGACCCAGTACTTC. Translating gives CASSPAGAPQETQYF.